The 5 T cell receptor beta chains listed next were all sequenced from one sample in a study of HIV-infected patients and healthy controls. TCRdb fed the 5' RACE reads into MiXCR, producing one record per CDR3 protein. The sample includes tens of thousands of distinct CDR3 sequences, 15% to 20% seen only once; the top ten take approximately 1.5%. What was sequenced was CD4+ T cells from blood. The receptors come from a human donor in good health.

This clonotype was detected only a few times. The V call is TRBV29-1, the J call TRBJ1-1; D is undetermined. CDR3 length: 11 residues. V was pared by 4 bases and J by 5 bases, with 8 bases between. Germline V gene data show CDR1 as SQVTM and CDR2 as ANQGSEA. The CDR3, as DNA: TGCAGCGTTGGAGGGAGGACTGAAGCTTTCTTT. It encodes CSVGGRTEAFF.

The sample holds many counts of this clonotype. J is TRBJ2-3 and V is TRBV10-3, with TRBD2 identical over 8 bases. Germline loops: CDR1 ENHRY, CDR2 SYGVKD. V gave up 11 bases and J gave up 3 bases; unmatched junction bases: 7. The CDR3 loop spans 13 amino acids. This chain's CDR3 is CALRGAQTDTQYF. In DNA, the CDR3 is TGTGCCTTGCGGGGGGCCCAGACAGATACGCAGTATTTT.

This clonotype turned up a few times. V and J are TRBV7-3 and TRBJ2-2, with a weak D call TRBD2 (7 bases). The germline CDR1 and CDR2 sequences are SGHTA and FQGTGA. This CDR3 comprises 15 residues. Trimming cost V 1 base and J 4 bases, with 10 bases left between them. CDR3 nucleotide sequence: TGTGCCAGCAGCTTAATCGGGGGGCCCACCGGGGAGCTGTTTTTT. Residues: CASSLIGGPTGELFF.

This clonotype was counted many times. The chain recombines TRBV20-1 with TRBJ2-1; TRBD2 matches 11 bases. This CDR3 is 16 amino acids long. Germline CDR1 DFQATT, CDR2 SNEGSKA (reference sequence). V lost 6 bases and J lost 2; bases outside the gene matches: 9. CDR3 sequence: CSARILAGGAYNEQFF. CDR3 DNA: TGCAGTGCCAGAATATTAGCGGGAGGGGCCTACAATGAGCAGTTCTTC.

The table lists this clonotype with many counts. This chain connects TRBV6-2 or TRBV6-3 to TRBJ2-1; 7 positions agree with TRBD2. The germline V gene encodes CDR1 MNHEY and CDR2 SVGEGT. V was clipped by 1 base and J by 7 bases; unmatched bases: 4. CDR3 length: 14 amino acids. CDR3 amino acids: CASSYLRAGNEQFF. DNA of the CDR3: TGTGCCAGCAGTTACTTACGAGCGGGGAATGAGCAGTTCTTC.